Presented here are 8 T cell receptor beta chains from one specimen sequenced in a study of graft-versus-host responses after intestinal transplantation. Sequencing used immunoSEQ multiplex PCR; TCRdb keeps in-frame clones, though not all of them. Here the sample spans roughly 100,000 clones, 85% to 95% being singletons. These receptors are not linked to any known antigen. The specimen comprised unstimulated CD8+ T cells sorted from spleen or lymph node cells, sampled before transplant. These TCRs come from a human donor who was the organ donor for an intestinal transplant.

This sequence joins TRBV10-3 and TRBJ2-1; 7 bases map to TRBD2. V was clipped by 0 bases and J by 7 bases; unmatched bases: 15. Germline V gene data show CDR1 as ENHRY and CDR2 as SYGVKD. The CDR3 consists of 18 residues. The CDR3 reads CAISESNLLVGGKNEQFF. CDR3 coding DNA: TGTGCCATCAGTGAGTCGAATCTCCTAGTGGGAGGGAAGAATGAGCAGTTCTTC.

This clone was recorded only once. V and J are TRBV9 and TRBJ1-3; the D gene is possibly TRBD1 (6 bases). Trimming stripped 3 bases from V and 6 bases from J, with 10 bases between. Germline V lookup: CDR1 SGDLS, CDR2 YYNGEE. This CDR3 has 13 residues. The CDR3 protein is CASSAQGKNTIYF. The CDR3 DNA follows: TGTGCCAGCAGCGCCCAGGGGAAAAACACCATATATTTT.

This clone was counted only a few times. The V call is TRBV4-2, the J call TRBJ2-7; 11 nucleotides match TRBD1. V was clipped by 0 bases and J by 4 bases; unmatched bases: 2. The CDR3 covers 15 residues. Germline V CDR1 and CDR2: LGHNA, YNFKEQ. CDR3 DNA sequence: TGTGCCAGCAGCCAAGAAGGGACAGGGGGTTACGAGCAGTACTTC. This codes for CASSQEGTGGYEQYF.

This chain links TRBV4-1 with TRBJ1-1, with 7 bases fitting TRBD1. CDR1 and CDR2 from the germline V gene are MGHRA and YSYEKL. This CDR3 region has 15 residues. V trimming: 5 bases; J trimming: 0 bases; junction bases outside the gene matches: 6. The CDR3 spells CASSFRDRVNTEAFF. DNA for the CDR3: TGCGCCAGCAGCTTCCGCGACAGGGTGAACACTGAAGCTTTCTTT.

This chain connects TRBV6-1 to TRBJ2-1, with 7 bases fitting TRBD1. The CDR3 is 15 amino acids. Germline V CDR1 and CDR2: MNHNS, SASEGT. The ends lost 7 bases at V and 5 bases at J; junction bases unmatched: 11. Written as DNA, the CDR3 is TGTGCCAGCACCCCCCGAGGGGGCTCAAACAATGAGCAGTTCTTC. Protein sequence: CASTPRGGSNNEQFF.

The gene calls are TRBV7-3 and TRBJ2-7, with D perhaps TRBD1 (6 bases). The length of the CDR3 is 16 residues. Germline loops: CDR1 SGHTA, CDR2 FQGTGA. V lost 1 base to trimming and J lost 3 bases, with 16 bases between them. Here the CDR3 DNA reads TGTGCCAGCAGCTTAATCCGACGTGACAGGATCTACGAGCAGTACTTC. Protein: CASSLIRRDRIYEQYF.

This chain uses TRBV7-9 with TRBJ2-5; 7 bases are shared with TRBD1. Trimming at V came to 5 bases and at J to 1 base, leaving 10 bases not matched to a gene. This CDR3 has 16 amino acids. Germline V gene data show CDR1 as SEHNR and CDR2 as FQNEAQ (reference sequence). CDR3 nucleotide sequence: TGTGCCAGCAGCCCCCCGGGACAGCCGATCCAAGAGACCCAGTACTTC. It codes for CASSPPGQPIQETQYF.

This sequence joins TRBV10-1 and TRBJ1-2; D is possibly TRBD1 (5 bases). V lost 6 bases to trimming and J lost 6 bases, with 8 bases between them. This CDR3 is 11 amino acids long. From germline, CDR1 is WNHNN and CDR2 SYGVQD (reference sequence). Written as DNA, the CDR3 is TGCGCCAGCAGCCCCAGGGATGGCTACACCTTC. Protein product: CASSPRDGYTF.